Below, 27 T cell receptor beta chains from the same sample are listed, as sequenced in a study of cytomegalovirus exposure and HLA in healthy donors. PCR involved 60 Vbeta and 13 Jbeta primers. The table came from immunoSEQ multiplex PCR; TCRdb's copy has only in-frame clones and leaves some out. Of about 160,000 clones detected, roughly four fifths appear once; the ten largest clones hold roughly 10%. Material: PBMCs. The receptors originated from a man aged 50 or older in good health and CMV-seropositive.

A few counts support this clone. The chain uses TRBV19 and TRBJ2-6; a weak D match, TRBD2 (6 bases). V was clipped by 4 bases and J by 2 bases, with 6 bases between them. The CDR3 length is 14 residues. CDR1 and CDR2 (germline): LNHDA, SQIVND (reference sequence). CDR3 region: CASSRGAGANVLTF. CDR3 bases: TGTGCCAGTAGTAGGGGGGCTGGGGCCAACGTCCTGACTTTC.

This sequence joins TRBV5-5 and TRBJ1-4, with 9 bases fitting TRBD1. The V and J ends lost 4 bases and 8 bases, in that order; junction bases with no gene match: 9. Germline lookup yields CDR1 SGHKS and CDR2 YYEKEE (reference sequence). The CDR3 has 15 amino acids. The CDR3 bases are TGTGCCAGCAGCACAACGACAGGGGGTAGGGAAAAACTGTTTTTT. It encodes CASSTTTGGREKLFF.

V gene TRBV6-5 combines with J gene TRBJ2-2, with D perhaps matching TRBD1 (5 bases). Trimming took 4 bases from V and 6 from J, leaving 6 bases between them. Germline loops: CDR1 MNHEY, CDR2 SVGAGI. CDR3 length equals 12 residues. As DNA, the CDR3 is TGTGCCAGCAGTTTAGGGGCCGGGGAGCTGTTTTTT. Protein product: CASSLGAGELFF.

CDR3: CSVLGQGAGELFF. The CDR3, as DNA: TGCAGCGTTTTGGGACAGGGGGCCGGGGAGCTGTTTTTT. This chain joins TRBV29-1 and TRBJ2-2; 11 nucleotides align to TRBD1. The CDR3 runs 13 residues. The V gene's germline CDR1 is SQVTM and CDR2 ANQGSEA. V trimming: 5 bases; J trimming: 6 bases; junction bases outside the gene matches: 2.

The chain uses TRBV18 and TRBJ1-1; D is undetermined. The V gene lost 6 bases and the J gene lost 3 bases, with 11 bases spanning the gap. The CDR3 has 13 amino acids. Germline CDR1 and CDR2: KGHSH and LQKENI. CDR3 residues: CASSRSQDTEAFF. The CDR3 DNA sequence: TGTGCCAGCTCCCGCTCCCAGGACACTGAAGCTTTCTTT.

This clone appeared a single time. V is TRBV10-3 and J is TRBJ2-5; D may be TRBD2 (5 bases). From germline, CDR1 is ENHRY and CDR2 SYGVKD. The V gene lost 0 bases and the J gene lost 1 base, with 9 bases spanning the gap. This CDR3 spans 15 amino acids. DNA of the CDR3: TGTGCCATCAGTGAGTCGATTAGCGCCCAAGAGACCCAGTACTTC. Its protein product is CAISESISAQETQYF.

V gene TRBV4-3 combines with J gene TRBJ2-2, with 7 bases aligning to TRBD1. The CDR3 has 19 residues. Germline V gene sequence: CDR1 LGHNA, CDR2 YSLEER. The junction had 19 bases not matched to a gene; V was cut back by 4 bases and J by 5 bases. This CDR3 is CASSPGTEETIWGTGELFF. The CDR3 DNA reads TGCGCCAGCAGCCCCGGGACAGAGGAAACGATTTGGGGGACCGGGGAGCTGTTTTTT.

The chain links TRBV6-6 to TRBJ1-4; 7 bases line up with TRBD1. The CDR3 has 14 amino acids. J lost 5 bases, V lost 0 bases, and 0 bases had no gene match. Per the germline V gene, CDR1 is MNHNY and CDR2 is SVGAGI (reference sequence). The CDR3 is CASSYSTGNEKLFF. CDR3 sequence (DNA): TGTGCCAGCAGTTACTCGACAGGGAATGAAAAACTGTTTTTT.

This chain uses TRBV6-4 with TRBJ1-1; D is ambiguous. The CDR3 has 15 amino acids. The V and J ends lost 0 bases and 6 bases respectively, with 14 bases between them. Germline CDR1 reads MRHNA; CDR2 reads SNTAGT. The CDR3 region is CASSDSSARVAEAFF. In DNA form, the CDR3 reads TGTGCCAGCAGTGACTCGAGTGCCCGGGTCGCTGAAGCTTTCTTT.

The chain employs TRBV6-1 and TRBJ1-5; 8 nucleotides align to TRBD1. The CDR3 length is 17 residues. J gave up 1 base and V 2 bases, and 7 bases lay outside the gene matches. CDR1 is MNHNS, CDR2 SASEGT, per germline. The CDR3 is CASSELPAGGSNQPQHF. The CDR3 nucleotides are TGTGCCAGCAGTGAACTACCGGCAGGGGGCAGCAATCAGCCCCAGCATTTT.

The genes are TRBV7-2 and TRBJ2-3; 9 nucleotides line up with TRBD2. This CDR3 spans 17 amino acids. The V gene's germline CDR1 is SGHTA and CDR2 FQGNSA. V trimming: 2 bases; J trimming: 2 bases; junction bases outside the gene matches: 8. CDR3 nucleotide sequence: TGTGCCAGCAGCTTAAGGGGGGCGGGGGGGCCCACAGATACGCAGTATTTT. This codes for CASSLRGAGGPTDTQYF.

J is TRBJ2-5 and V is TRBV6-5; TRBD2 aligns across 10 bases. Germline V lookup: CDR1 MNHEY, CDR2 SVGAGI. This CDR3 has 15 residues. Trimming at V came to 6 bases and at J to 5 bases, leaving 9 bases not matched to a gene. The CDR3 DNA follows: TGTGCCAGCAGACAATCTAGCGGGGGATGGGAGACCCAGTACTTC. This codes for CASRQSSGGWETQYF.

The chain carries TRBV15 and TRBJ2-4; 9 bases are a match to TRBD2. CDR1 and CDR2 from the germline V gene are LNHNV and YYDKDF (reference sequence). Trimming removed 3 bases from V and 2 bases from J; junction bases left unmatched: 5. CDR3 length equals 16 residues. In nucleotides, the CDR3 is TGTGCCACCAGCAGGCGGGGGGGCGCGACCAAAAACATTCAGTACTTC. Residues: CATSRRGGATKNIQYF.

The V gene is TRBV5-6, the J gene TRBJ2-5, with D uncertain. Per the germline V gene, CDR1 is SGHDT and CDR2 is YYEEEE. V was trimmed by 3 bases and J by 4 bases, leaving 7 bases between them. This CDR3 is built from 12 residues. CDR3 sequence (DNA): TGTGCCAGCAGCTACCATAGAGAGACCCAGTACTTC. It yields the protein CASSYHRETQYF. Looking up the rest from reference TRBV5-6 and TRBJ2-5 gives the full variable domain: DAGVTQSPTHLIKTRGQQVTLRCSPKSGHDTVSWYQQALGQGPQFIFQYYEEEERQRGNFPDRFSGHQFPNYSSELNVNALLLGDSALYLCASSYHRETQYFGPGTRLLVL.

V gene TRBV5-4 combines with J gene TRBJ2-7; 7 nucleotides match TRBD2. The V and J ends lost 0 bases and 3 bases, in that order; junction bases with no gene match: 6. From germline, CDR1 is SGHNT and CDR2 YYREEE (reference sequence). The CDR3 is made up of 15 amino acids. CDR3 protein: CASSLESGDYYEQYF. CDR3 in DNA: TGTGCCAGCAGCTTGGAAAGCGGGGATTACTACGAGCAGTACTTC.

The rearrangement links TRBV7-8 to TRBJ1-3, with D perhaps matching TRBD1 (6 bases). Trimming removed 5 bases from V and 2 bases from J, with 16 bases in between. The CDR3 length is 16 residues. CDR1 is SGHVS, CDR2 FQNEAQ, per germline. The CDR3 nucleotides are TGTGCCAGCAGCGGTAGAGGGGGTTTTCCTGGAAACACCATATATTTT. Residues: CASSGRGGFPGNTIYF.

V usage is TRBV19 and J usage is TRBJ2-1, with D tentatively TRBD2 (5 bases). The ends were cut back, 8 bases at V and 6 bases at J, with 23 bases in the middle. The germline CDR1 and CDR2 sequences are LNHDA and SQIVND (reference sequence). The CDR3 totals 16 residues. CDR3 region: CASSTPPERVGNEQFF. CDR3 nucleotide sequence: TGTGCCAGTTCAACACCGCCGGAGAGGGTGGGCAATGAGCAGTTCTTC. Combining the CDR3 with reference TRBV19 and TRBJ2-1 gives the whole variable domain DGGITQSPKYLFRKEGQNVTLSCEQNLNHDAMYWYRQDPGQGLRLIYYSQIVNDFQKGDIAEGYSVSREKKESFPLTVTSAQKNPTAFYLCASSTPPERVGNEQFFGPGTRLTVL.

The chain joins TRBV28 to TRBJ1-1, with 7 bases identical to TRBD1. CDR1 and CDR2 (germline): MDHEN, SYDVKM. The V and J ends lost 6 bases and 0 bases, in that order; junction bases with no gene match: 7. This CDR3 spans 15 amino acids. The CDR3 region is CASRPPGQMNTEAFF. The CDR3 nucleotides read TGTGCCAGCAGACCACCGGGACAGATGAACACTGAAGCTTTCTTT.

V usage is TRBV28 and J usage is TRBJ2-1; 9 nucleotides align to TRBD2. The CDR3 runs to 16 residues. CDR1 and CDR2 from the germline V gene are MDHEN and SYDVKM. V was clipped by 4 bases and J by 1 base; unmatched bases: 5. The CDR3, as DNA: TGTGCCAGCAGTTCTCATAGCGGGGGTTCCTACAATGAGCAGTTCTTC. As protein: CASSSHSGGSYNEQFF.

The gene calls are TRBV5-1 and TRBJ2-7; the D gene is possibly TRBD2 (5 bases). V dropped 1 base and J dropped 6 bases, with 11 bases sitting between them. CDR1 is SGHRS, CDR2 YFSETQ, per germline. CDR3 length: 13 residues. CDR3 in DNA: TGCGCCAGCAGCTTGTCACTAGACGTCGAGCAGTACTTC. Protein: CASSLSLDVEQYF.

This clone came up once. This chain connects TRBV28 to TRBJ1-3; D is uncertain. Germline-derived CDR1 and CDR2 are MDHEN and SYDVKM. V was shortened by 2 bases and J by 1 base, with 9 bases between the two germline ends. There are 15 residues in the CDR3. For the CDR3, the DNA is TGTGCCAGCAGTTTAGGGCGAGCATCTGGAAACACCATATATTTT. Encoded protein: CASSLGRASGNTIYF.

This clone was detected only a few times. The rearrangement uses TRBV4-3 and TRBJ2-7; TRBD2 matches 10 bases. The V and J ends lost 1 base and 4 bases, in that order; junction bases with no gene match: 4. This CDR3 is 15 amino acids long. The germline V gene encodes CDR1 LGHNA and CDR2 YSLEER. The CDR3 loop reads CASSQGPSGSYEQYF. The CDR3 coding sequence is TGCGCCAGCAGCCAAGGACCTAGCGGGAGTTACGAGCAGTACTTC.

The chain couples TRBV4-1 to TRBJ1-5; no clear D gene. This CDR3 contains 14 residues. Germline CDR1 is MGHRA and CDR2 is YSYEKL. Trimming took off 3 bases at V and 6 bases at J, with 12 bases between the two ends. CDR3 nucleotides: TGCGCCAGCAGCCACGGAGTGGAGGGTCAGCCCCAGCATTTT. It is translated as CASSHGVEGQPQHF.

This chain uses TRBV27 with TRBJ2-7, with 7 bases fitting TRBD1. Germline trimming cut 8 bases from V and 3 bases from J; bases unmatched to any gene: 13. CDR1 is MNHEY, CDR2 SMNVEV, per germline (reference sequence). CDR3 length: 15 amino acids. Written as DNA, the CDR3 is TGTGCCAGCGGCCTACAGGGACAGCTAAACTACGAGCAGTACTTC. This sequence encodes CASGLQGQLNYEQYF.

This chain connects TRBV5-1 to TRBJ2-1; D unclear. The length of the CDR3 is 16 residues. Germline V lookup: CDR1 SGHRS, CDR2 YFSETQ. V lost 1 base to trimming and J lost 0 bases, with 11 bases between them. CDR3 nucleotides: TGCGCCAGCAGCTTGTCCAAGACAAGCTCCTACAATGAGCAGTTCTTC. Protein: CASSLSKTSSYNEQFF.

The chain has TRBV10-3 and TRBJ2-7; the match to TRBD2 covers 7 bases. The ends lost 0 bases at V and 2 bases at J; junction bases unmatched: 13. This CDR3 has 18 amino acids. Germline lookup yields CDR1 ENHRY and CDR2 SYGVKD. CDR3 sequence: CAISESETGGGQPYEQYF. The DNA of the CDR3 is TGTGCCATCAGTGAGTCGGAAACGGGGGGAGGTCAACCCTACGAGCAGTACTTC.

Details on this clone: Germline and junction disagree at one end, which may indicate a read error. This chain joins TRBV7-7 and TRBJ2-2; perhaps TRBD2 as D (6 bases). Per germline, CDR1 SSHAT and CDR2 FNYEAQ (reference sequence). The CDR3 spans 15 residues. Here the CDR3 reads CASSSYGGSPGELFF. The CDR3 DNA reads as TGTGCTAGCAGCTCCTATGGGGGGTCGCCCGGGGAGCTGTTTTTT.